Listed here are 18 T cell receptor beta chains from one sample, sequenced in a study of identifying expanded T cells in peripheral blood. Clones were read by immunoSEQ multiplex PCR, and TCRdb kept only the in-frame ones, dropping some. Of about 100,000 clones in the sample, approximately 89% are singletons; the top ten hold around 5%. The sequenced sample was blood. The receptors stem from a person between 18 and 75 years old in good health.

V usage is TRBV7-2 and J usage is TRBJ2-1, with 9 bases fitting TRBD2. V trimming: 5 bases; J trimming: 2 bases; junction bases outside the gene matches: 7. The CDR3 has 16 amino acids. Germline V gene data show CDR1 as SGHTA and CDR2 as FQGNSA. As DNA, the CDR3 is TGTGCCAGCAGCCAAATAGCGGGAGCGGCCTACAATGAGCAGTTCTTC. Amino acid sequence: CASSQIAGAAYNEQFF.

The chain has TRBV5-4 and TRBJ1-2; D uncertain. Trimming cost V 1 base and J 8 bases, with 6 bases left between them. This CDR3 has 11 residues. Germline-derived CDR1 and CDR2 are SGHNT and YYREEE (reference sequence). The CDR3 region has the DNA TGTGCCAGCAGCTTGTCGGGGGGCTACACCTTC. Its protein product is CASSLSGGYTF. The variable domain in full, with the rest retrieved from reference TRBV5-4 and TRBJ1-2, is ETGVTQSPTHLIKTRGQQVTLRCSSQSGHNTVSWYQQALGQGPQFIFQYYREEENGRGNFPPRFSGLQFPNYSSELNVNALELDDSALYLCASSLSGGYTFGSGTRLTVV.

The chain employs TRBV6-6 and TRBJ2-3; TRBD2 matches at 7 bases. The CDR3 runs to 15 residues. V dropped 6 bases and J dropped 1; count of bases not matched to a gene: 7. In germline, CDR1 is MNHNY, CDR2 SVGAGI (reference sequence). The CDR3 here is CASSPPSGGTDTQYF. The CDR3 DNA reads as TGTGCCAGCAGCCCCCCCAGCGGGGGCACAGATACGCAGTATTTT.

The chain employs TRBV4-3 and TRBJ2-6, with D maybe TRBD1 (5 bases). The CDR3 loop spans 13 amino acids. V was clipped by 1 base and J by 12 bases, with 10 bases between them. The V gene's germline CDR1 is LGHNA and CDR2 YSLEER. In DNA, the CDR3 is TGCGCCAGCAGCCAAGTAAGGGGAAGCGTCCTGACTTTC. Amino acids: CASSQVRGSVLTF.

The chain combines TRBV29-1 with TRBJ1-2; D not certain. Germline CDR1 reads SQVTM; CDR2 reads ANQGSEA. This CDR3 contains 11 residues. Trimming took 6 bases from V and 7 from J, leaving 12 bases between them. The CDR3 region is CSVASGGGYTF. The CDR3 nucleotides read TGCAGCGTCGCCAGCGGCGGTGGCTACACCTTC. Based on the CDR3 plus reference TRBV29-1 and TRBJ1-2, the full variable domain is SAVISQKPSRDICQRGTSLTIQCQVDSQVTMMFWYRQQPGQSLTLIATANQGSEATYESGFVIDKFPISRPNLTFSTLTVSNMSPEDSSIYLCSVASGGGYTFGSGTRLTVV.

The gene calls are TRBV7-2 and TRBJ2-2, with 7 bases fitting TRBD1. CDR1 and CDR2 (germline): SGHTA, FQGNSA. The junction had 9 bases not matched to a gene; V was cut back by 5 bases and J by 6 bases. The CDR3 contains 15 residues. CDR3 nucleotides: TGTGCCAGCAGCCCAACGACAGGGTCCCCCGGGGAGCTGTTTTTT. Protein product: CASSPTTGSPGELFF.

This clone is a singleton in its sample. This chain connects TRBV5-1 to TRBJ2-1; weak D call: TRBD1 (5 bases). This CDR3 has 17 amino acids. Deletions cut 0 bases from V and 4 bases from J, with 17 bases between. Germline V CDR1 and CDR2: SGHRS, YFSETQ. The DNA of the CDR3 is TGCGCCAGCAGCTTGGTTGGACACCCCCTCCCATACAATGAGCAGTTCTTC. As protein: CASSLVGHPLPYNEQFF.

This clone showed up just once. The rearrangement uses TRBV27 and TRBJ1-1, with 10 nucleotides matching TRBD1. Losses at the gene ends were 5 bases for V and 5 bases for J; bases not matched to a gene: 8. Germline V gene lookup returns CDR1 MNHEY and CDR2 SMNVEV (reference sequence). The CDR3 length is 15 residues. The chain's CDR3 is CASSLNRDRGTEAFF. For the CDR3, the DNA is TGTGCCAGCAGTCTAAACCGGGACAGGGGTACTGAAGCTTTCTTT.

The gene calls are TRBV13 and TRBJ1-2, with 10 bases matching TRBD1. Per germline, CDR1 PRHDT and CDR2 FYEKMQ (reference sequence). With 4 bases clipped from V and 0 bases from J, the junction kept 5 bases outside the gene matches. This CDR3 contains 16 residues. The CDR3 reads CASSSWTGGANYGYTF. DNA of the CDR3: TGTGCCAGCAGCTCCTGGACAGGGGGAGCTAACTATGGCTACACCTTC.

The chain joins TRBV7-2 to TRBJ2-7, with 7 bases identical to TRBD2. J gave up 3 bases and V 5 bases, and 13 bases lay outside the gene matches. Germline CDR1 is SGHTA and CDR2 is FQGNSA. The CDR3 length is 16 residues. The CDR3 loop is CASSRIAGTTYYEQYF. The CDR3 bases are TGTGCCAGCAGCCGGATCGCCGGGACTACCTACTACGAGCAGTACTTC.

The chain joins TRBV9 to TRBJ1-1, with 10 bases lining up with TRBD1. Trimming took 4 bases from V and 3 from J; bases not matched to a gene: 6. Germline V lookup: CDR1 SGDLS, CDR2 YYNGEE. The CDR3 sequence is 15 residues long. The CDR3 region is CASSTDRGRHTEAFF. The CDR3 DNA is TGTGCCAGCAGCACTGACAGGGGGCGTCACACTGAAGCTTTCTTT.

In DNA form, the CDR3 reads TGTGCCAGGACTCCCGAACGCGAGCAGTACTTC. Translated: CARTPEREQYF. The chain uses TRBV6-5 and TRBJ2-7, with D hard to call. V gave up 9 bases and J gave up 6 bases, with 12 bases separating them. The CDR3 has 11 residues. CDR1 and CDR2 (germline): MNHEY, SVGAGI.

The V gene is TRBV18, the J gene TRBJ2-1; possibly TRBD2 for D (6 bases). Germline CDR1 and CDR2: KGHSH and LQKENI. This CDR3 comprises 15 residues. The ends were cut back, 3 bases at V and 5 bases at J, with 14 bases in the middle. The CDR3: CASSPNQGLNNEQFF. CDR3 coding DNA: TGTGCCAGCTCACCTAACCAGGGACTCAACAATGAGCAGTTCTTC.

In this sample, this clone turned up once. The gene calls are TRBV4-1 and TRBJ1-3; 7 nucleotides line up with TRBD1. The CDR3 covers 14 residues. V shed 3 bases and J 15 bases; nucleotides not matched to a gene: 14. CDR1 is MGHRA and CDR2 is YSYEKL in the germline V gene. In DNA, the CDR3 is TGCGCCAGCAGCCACGGAGGGACAGCCCTGAATCCATATTTT. It is translated as CASSHGGTALNPYF.

This chain uses TRBV12-5 with TRBJ2-1; maybe TRBD1 (6 bases). The CDR3 covers 16 residues. The ends were cut back, 6 bases at V and 7 bases at J, with 22 bases in the middle. Germline CDR1 is LGHNT and CDR2 is FRNRAP. CDR3 DNA sequence: TGTGCTAGTGGAAGTGGCCTAACAGGGATAGGGAATGAGCAGTTCTTC. It specifies CASGSGLTGIGNEQFF.

This sequence joins TRBV7-6 and TRBJ1-2, with 7 bases fitting TRBD1. After removal of 5 bases from V and 7 bases from J, the junction contained 7 bases not matched to a gene. The CDR3 loop spans 13 amino acids. CDR1 and CDR2 from the germline V gene are SGHVS and FNYEAQ. The CDR3 loop reads CASSGPDRVGYTF. The CDR3 nucleotides read TGTGCCAGCAGCGGCCCCGACAGGGTTGGCTACACCTTC.

The count of this clone is one. The chain couples TRBV9 to TRBJ2-5, with D maybe TRBD1 (5 bases). The CDR3 runs to 15 residues. Per the germline V gene, CDR1 is SGDLS and CDR2 is YYNGEE. Trimming took 0 bases from V and 1 from J, leaving 10 bases between them. The CDR3 here is CASSVAGAAQETQYF. The CDR3 DNA sequence: TGTGCCAGCAGCGTAGCTGGGGCAGCCCAAGAGACCCAGTACTTC.

This chain joins TRBV5-4 and TRBJ1-3, with D possibly TRBD1 on 6 matching bases. CDR1 and CDR2 (germline): SGHNT, YYREEE (reference sequence). CDR3 size: 17 residues. Trimming removed 3 bases at V and 0 bases at J, with 16 bases between. For the CDR3, the DNA is TGTGCCAGCAGCTCAGCCCGGGACACCTCCTCTGGAAACACCATATATTTT. This gives the protein CASSSARDTSSGNTIYF.